This TCR beta chain stems from a study of healthy donors' naive CD4 and CD8 T cells. Each TCR library used 450 to 600 ng of total RNA and a linear amplification protocol. TCRdb used MiXCR to reprocess the reads, holding one entry per CDR3 protein. The table records roughly 200,000 distinct CDR3 sequences, 65% to 75% of them present only once. Germline values: CDR1 DFQATT, CDR2 SNEGSKA (reference sequence). This CDR3 is 14 amino acids long. V lost 0 bases to trimming and J lost 2 bases, with 11 bases between them. The sample was naive CD4+ and CD8+ T cells sorted from blood, pooled from several donors. The J gene is TRBJ2-7, the V gene TRBV20-1; D remains unclear. The receptor was derived from a pool of human donors in good health; the sample pools cells from several healthy donors. The CDR3 bases are TGCAGTGCTAGAGATGGCGCCAGAGCCTACGAGCAGTACTTC. This gives the protein CSARDGARAYEQYF.